The T cell receptor beta chain described here comes from a study of T cell clonotyping in hematopoietic cell transplantation. The data were produced by immunoSEQ multiplex PCR, yet TCRdb's version contains in-frame clones alone and is incomplete. This repertoire shows roughly 17,000 clones, around 93% found once; its top ten account for approximately 1.8%. The time point here: recipient sample about 28 days before transplant, after cytoreduction. The CDR3 is made up of 14 amino acids. J lost 3 bases, V lost 6 bases, and 3 bases had no gene match. The germline V gene has CDR1 ENHRY and CDR2 SYGVKD. This material consisted of peripheral blood mononuclear cells, taken before stem cell transplant. This clonotype was obtained from a man younger than 35 with biphenotypic leukemia. Some clones in this sample may be carry-over from other donors' samples. This chain uses TRBV10-3 with TRBJ2-5; 11 bases are a match to TRBD2. The CDR3 coding sequence is TGTGCCATCAGGGGTAGCGGGGGGGAAGAGACCCAGTACTTC. This encodes CAIRGSGGEETQYF.